Described below is a single T cell receptor beta chain sequence and its context. This specimen comes from a study of shared clonotypes between healthy human individuals. Study details: Donors, aged 18 to 49, were a couple of women and a few men. Per-donor plates numbered three CD4 naive, three CD4 memory, two CD8 naive and one CD8 memory.

Deep was the level used in running the assay. TCRdb keeps only in-frame clones here, not all; method: immunoSEQ multiplex PCR. The sample consists of over 950,000 clones, 70% to 85% of them appearing once. The V end was cut by 0 bases, the J end by 7 bases, with 15 bases between. Germline values: CDR1 LNHDA, CDR2 SQIVND (reference sequence). The CDR3 covers 15 residues. This chain links TRBV19 with TRBJ1-1; TRBD1 might be the D (5 bases). The origin of this receptor is a man in his late teens or twenties in good health. Some clones in this sample may be carry-over from other donors' samples. Source material: memory CD4+ T cells from PBMCs. The subset denotes: CD45RA-negative fraction. CDR3: CASSIDRIRQIEAFF. CDR3 bases: TGTGCCAGTAGTATAGATCGAATCCGACAGATTGAAGCTTTCTTT.